Presented here are 10 T cell receptor beta chains from one specimen sequenced in a study of blood T cell repertoires in COVID-19. Clones were read by immunoSEQ multiplex PCR, and TCRdb kept only the in-frame ones, dropping some. The table lists 150,000 to 200,000 clones, over 80% of them singletons. The sequenced sample consisted of PBMCs or T cells enriched from blood (not recorded which). All receptors derive from a woman between 55 and 75 years old who had recovered from COVID-19.

This clone was found once. The V call is TRBV2, the J call TRBJ2-1, with 12 bases matching TRBD2. Germline assignment: CDR1 SNHLY and CDR2 FYNNEI. The CDR3 consists of 13 residues. Trimming cost V 6 bases and J 7 bases; bases outside gene matches: 1. CDR3 protein: CASRLAGGNEQFF. CDR3 nucleotide sequence: TGTGCCAGCAGACTAGCGGGAGGTAATGAGCAGTTCTTC.

This rearrangement joins TRBV25-1 to TRBJ1-2, with 7 positions matching TRBD1. CDR3 length equals 14 residues. V shed 1 base and J 6 bases; nucleotides not matched to a gene: 5. The germline V gene has CDR1 MGHDK and CDR2 SYGVNS. The DNA of the CDR3 is TGTGCCAGCAGTGAATCGGGACAGTGGAATGGCTACACCTTC. It is translated as CASSESGQWNGYTF.

Concerning this clone: One end of the junction does not line up with germline, which may come from a read error. The rearrangement joins TRBV5-1 to TRBJ1-1; TRBD1 matches at 7 bases. The CDR3 covers 15 residues. Germline CDR1 and CDR2: SGHRS and YFSETQ. CDR3 in DNA: TGCGCCAGCACCTTGGCCGGGACAGCCCCCACTGAAGCTTTCTTT. This gives the protein CASTLAGTAPTEAFF.

The V and J genes are TRBV7-2 and TRBJ2-5; unclear D gene. The CDR3 extends over 12 amino acids. Trimming removed 5 bases at V and 4 bases at J, with 8 bases between. CDR1 SGHTA and CDR2 FQGNSA come from the germline V gene. CDR3 coding DNA: TGTGCCAGCAGCAAATTCTCAGAGACCCAGTACTTC. Amino acid sequence: CASSKFSETQYF.

This clone was seen just once. The rearrangement joins TRBV5-1 to TRBJ2-1; D is unresolved. CDR3 length: 13 residues. Trimming took off 4 bases at V and 4 bases at J, with 9 bases between the two ends. The germline V gene has CDR1 SGHRS and CDR2 YFSETQ. CDR3 sequence reads: CASSPDSYNEQFF. CDR3 sequence (DNA): TGCGCCAGCAGCCCAGACTCATACAATGAGCAGTTCTTC.

V is TRBV24-1 and J is TRBJ2-1; TRBD1 agrees at 8 bases. In germline, CDR1 is KGHDR, CDR2 SFDVKD. The CDR3 has 15 amino acids. The V segment lost 4 bases and the J segment 8 bases; nucleotides outside the gene matches: 9. The CDR3, as DNA: TGTGCCACCAGTGACCCCGGGACAGGTTGGGATGAGCAGTTCTTC. Its translation is CATSDPGTGWDEQFF.

The V call is TRBV5-1, the J call TRBJ1-2; D gene uncertain. The CDR3 is 14 amino acids. Germline CDR1 is SGHRS and CDR2 is YFSETQ. V dropped 0 bases and J dropped 5 bases, with 11 bases sitting between them. CDR3 nucleotide sequence: TGCGCCAGCAGCTTGGCGGGGTCGGGGTATGGCTACACCTTC. Amino acids: CASSLAGSGYGYTF.

The rearrangement joins TRBV5-5 to TRBJ2-5; D uncertain. The CDR3 sequence is 14 residues long. Trimming removed 0 bases at V and 0 bases at J, with 6 bases between. Germline V gives CDR1 SGHKS, CDR2 YYEKEE (reference sequence). CDR3 in amino acids: CASSLEPNQETQYF. The CDR3 coding sequence is TGTGCCAGCAGCTTGGAGCCCAACCAAGAGACCCAGTACTTC.

J is TRBJ1-2 and V is TRBV11-2; D gene unclear. CDR3 length: 12 amino acids. Trimming took 3 bases from V and 7 from J, leaving 9 bases between them. CDR1 is SGHAT, CDR2 FQNNGV, per germline. The CDR3 region has the DNA TGTGCCAGCAGCTTGAACCACGGTGGCTACACCTTC. Translation: CASSLNHGGYTF.

The chain is built from TRBV29-1 and TRBJ2-3, with 9 positions matching TRBD2. The length of the CDR3 is 15 residues. From germline, CDR1 is SQVTM and CDR2 ANQGSEA. V lost 7 bases to trimming and J lost 5 bases; unmatched junction nucleotides: 13. DNA for the CDR3: TGCAGCGGGTCCCAAGCTAGCGGGGTAGGAGATACGCAGTATTTT. Translation: CSGSQASGVGDTQYF.